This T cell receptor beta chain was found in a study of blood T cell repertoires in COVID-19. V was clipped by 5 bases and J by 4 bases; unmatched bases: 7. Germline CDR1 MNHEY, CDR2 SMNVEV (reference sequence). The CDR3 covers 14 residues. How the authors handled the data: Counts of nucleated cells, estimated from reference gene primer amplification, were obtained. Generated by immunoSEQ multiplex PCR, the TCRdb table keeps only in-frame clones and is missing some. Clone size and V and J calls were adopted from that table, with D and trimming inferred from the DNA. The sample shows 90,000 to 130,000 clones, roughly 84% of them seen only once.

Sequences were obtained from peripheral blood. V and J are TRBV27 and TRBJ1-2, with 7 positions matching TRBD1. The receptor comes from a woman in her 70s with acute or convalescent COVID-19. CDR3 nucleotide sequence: TGTGCCAGCAGTCCGCTCCAGGGGGTCTATGGCTACACCTTC. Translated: CASSPLQGVYGYTF.